The following is a T cell receptor (beta chain) sequence with its context. Sequencing used immunoSEQ multiplex PCR; TCRdb keeps in-frame clones, though not all of them. The sample has approximately 340,000 clones, about four fifths seen once. The data originate from a study of blood T cell repertoires in COVID-19. Looked up from germline, CDR1 is LNHDA and CDR2 is SQIVND (reference sequence). Trimming took 3 bases from V and 16 from J, leaving 19 bases between them. There are 13 residues in the CDR3. This chain links TRBV19 with TRBJ2-1; D might be TRBD1 (6 bases). Sequenced input: peripheral blood. The TCR was taken from a man aged 25-45 years with active or convalescent COVID-19. The CDR3 DNA reads TGTGCCAGTAGTATTGGGACAAGAGGGCCAGGATTCTTC. It encodes CASSIGTRGPGFF.